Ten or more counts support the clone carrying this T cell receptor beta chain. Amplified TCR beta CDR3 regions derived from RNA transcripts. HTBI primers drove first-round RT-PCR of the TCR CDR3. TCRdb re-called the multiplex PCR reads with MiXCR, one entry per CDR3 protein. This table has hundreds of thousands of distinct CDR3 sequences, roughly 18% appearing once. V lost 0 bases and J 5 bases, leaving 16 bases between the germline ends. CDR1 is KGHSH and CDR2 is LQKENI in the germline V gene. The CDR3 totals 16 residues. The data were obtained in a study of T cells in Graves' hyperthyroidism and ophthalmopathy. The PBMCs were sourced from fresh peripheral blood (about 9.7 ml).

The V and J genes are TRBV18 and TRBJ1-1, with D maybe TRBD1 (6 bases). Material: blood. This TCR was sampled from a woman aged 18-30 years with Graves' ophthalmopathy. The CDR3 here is CASSPPGNRVLTEAFF. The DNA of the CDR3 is TGTGCCAGCTCACCACCGGGGAACAGGGTGTTGACTGAAGCTTTCTTT.